This T cell receptor (beta chain) derives from a study of vaccination effects on CD4 cells after COVID-19 (dated by TCRdb to the early 2020s). Looking at the study overall: Each participant received two doses of an mRNA SARS-CoV-2 vaccine, either BNT162b2 or mRNA-1273. The full study included approximately nine COVID-19 convalescent patients and a few SARS-CoV-2-naive healthy vaccine recipients. Cultures from other donors in the study were sequenced with the Oncomine TCR Beta short-read assay on an Illumina iSeq 100. SARS-CoV-2 spike-specific CD4+ TCR repertoires were compared before and after mRNA vaccination in COVID-19 convalescent patients and in infection-naive vaccine recipients. Pre-vaccine samples from two convalescent patients were drawn 16 days and one week before the first dose, 142 and 148 days after COVID-19 diagnosis.

To identify antigen-specific CD4+ T cell clonotypes by their expansion, the ViraFEST assay first stimulated PBMC with viral peptide pools and then applied TCR sequencing. After less than eleven days of culture, CD4+ T cells were isolated with the EasySep CD4+ T cell isolation kit. PCR-confirmed SARS-CoV-2 infection had occurred in convalescent patients between March and December 2020, before the Alpha, Beta and Delta variants emerged in the United States. Some 1.9 million PBMC per well were cultured with about 10 ug/ml peptides in IMDM containing around 5.3% human AB serum, around 9.7 IU/ml IL-2 and gentamicin. On days 3 and 7, half of the culture medium was replaced with fresh IL-2-containing medium. Unless noted otherwise, every peptide stimulation condition was grown in triplicate wells. PBMC were separated from whole blood using Ficoll-Paque Plus gradient centrifugation and were then either cryopreserved at -140C or used fresh. The QIAamp micro DNA kit was used to extract genomic DNA from the cultured CD4+ T cells.

As concerns this clone: What antigen it recognizes has not been identified. Nothing much larger sits one base from this clone, and base qualities are not available.

Measured from the cysteine to the phenylalanine, the CDR3 is 14 residues long. Only the CDR3 DNA stays, 42 bases, in frame from base 1. From the germline V gene, CDR1 is SGDLS and CDR2 is YYNGEE. Trimming at the junction amounts to 0 bases on V and 16 bases on J, and the germline ends lie 17 bases apart. What the study reported, not specific to this receptor: For convalescent patients, new clones induced by the vaccine made up most of the post-vaccine spike-reactive repertoire, and these new clones were largely distinct from the clones induced by infection. Only a small number of convalescent patients were included, and no early post-infection timepoints were available, which limited the study. Marked clonal contraction was observed in both infection-induced and vaccine-induced clones at late post-vaccination timepoints, consistent with waning T cell responses.

Library preparation was by the immunoSEQ multiplex PCR assay. DNA from the cultured and isolated CD4+ T cells underwent TCR beta CDR3 sequencing. The study's processing was this. Non-productive TCR sequences were removed, reads were trimmed to the CDR3 region, and CDR3s of at least 7 amino acids were retained. Antigen-specific clonotypes were identified using the MANAFEST web app by comparison of expansion in peptide wells against reference cultures. Positive clones required FDR<0.05 expansion versus reference and all other wells, odds ratio above 5, and frequency above 0.1% in two replicate wells. Clonotypes significantly expanded in SARS-CoV-2 spike wells and in at least one common cold coronavirus spike condition were defined as cross-reactive. CDR3 similarity was assessed by Levenshtein distance with the stringdist R package, and unrooted trees were built with ape in R 3.6.1. In TCRdb, the immuneACCESS table is reduced to in-frame sequences with V and J assigned. These tables do not hold every clone; where another copy was compared, an unresolved V gene accounts for under half, and the others remain unexplained. V and J calls and clone size are as listed in that table; D and trimming were resolved from the DNA. This sample gives about 45,000 clones in total; roughly 65% of them show up just once. The top ten hold about 31% of the sample.

The sample consisted of CD4+ T cells from PBMCs cultured with a peptide pool, taken before COVID-19 vaccination. The receptor comes from a human donor who had a prior SARS-CoV-2 infection. The chain links TRBV9 with TRBJ1-6; 5 matching bases give a weak D call of TRBD1. The DNA sequence is given as TGTGCCAGCAGCGTAGATCCGGTTGGGGACCTACTCCACTTT. Its coded protein is CASSVDPVGDLLHF.